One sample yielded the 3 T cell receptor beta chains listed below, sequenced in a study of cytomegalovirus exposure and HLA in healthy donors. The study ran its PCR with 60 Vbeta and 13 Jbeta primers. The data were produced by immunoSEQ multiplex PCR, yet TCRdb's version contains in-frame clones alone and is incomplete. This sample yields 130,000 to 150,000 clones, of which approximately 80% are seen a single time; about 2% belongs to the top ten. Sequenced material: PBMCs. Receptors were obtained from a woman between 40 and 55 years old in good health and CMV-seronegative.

CDR3 coding DNA: TGCGCCAGCAGAGGACGGGGAGGCGAGCAGTACTTC. It specifies CASRGRGGEQYF. This chain connects TRBV10-1 to TRBJ2-5, with D possibly matching TRBD2 (6 bases). The J call may be incorrect, as the DNA end agrees better with TRBJ2-7. Germline V gene data show CDR1 as WNHNN and CDR2 as SYGVQD (reference sequence). The CDR3 is 12 residues long.

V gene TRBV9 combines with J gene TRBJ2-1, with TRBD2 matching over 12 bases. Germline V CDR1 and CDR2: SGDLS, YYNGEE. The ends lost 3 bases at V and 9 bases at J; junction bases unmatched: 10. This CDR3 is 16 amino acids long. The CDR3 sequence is CASSETSGRSSGEQFF. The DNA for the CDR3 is TGTGCCAGCAGCGAAACTAGCGGGAGGAGTTCTGGTGAGCAGTTCTTC.

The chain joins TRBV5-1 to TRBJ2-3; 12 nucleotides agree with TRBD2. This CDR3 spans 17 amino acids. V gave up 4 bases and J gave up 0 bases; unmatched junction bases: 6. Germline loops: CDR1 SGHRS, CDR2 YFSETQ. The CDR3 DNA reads TGCGCCAGCAGCACAAGACTAGCGGGGGCTAGCACAGATACGCAGTATTTT. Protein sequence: CASSTRLAGASTDTQYF.